Listed below are T cell receptor beta chains from one sample, sequenced in a study of radiotherapy plus CTLA-4 blockade in lung cancer. Method: immunoSEQ multiplex PCR; TCRdb's copy keeps in-frame clones and lacks some. The repertoire holds 52,000 or so clones, with around four fifths as singletons. The sequencing used peripheral blood, collected from a patient treated with radiotherapy plus ipilimumab. Receptor source: a human donor with non-small cell lung cancer who had a partial response to radiotherapy plus ipilimumab. Both conserved end residues are part of each CDR3. A D gene is named only where the DNA matches it firmly. Expanded clones get a size class; other rows say once, few or many, or leave the size out.

v_gene	abundance	d_gene	j_gene	CDR3aa	CDR3nt
TRBV7-2	NA	TRBD1	TRBJ1-1	CASSFPGQGRAEAFF	TGTGCCAGCAGTTTCCCGGGACAGGGGCGGGCTGAAGCTTTCTTT
TRBV7-2	NA	NA	TRBJ2-2	CASSLRRNTGELFF	TGTGCCAGCAGCTTGCGCCGAAACACCGGGGAGCTGTTTTTT
TRBV5-1	NA	NA	TRBJ1-3	CASSFGGSSGNTIYF	TGCGCCAGCAGCTTCGGCGGGAGCTCTGGAAACACCATATATTTT
TRBV5-6	NA	NA	TRBJ1-1	CASSLGRVLSTEAFF	TGTGCCAGCAGCTTGGGCAGGGTTTTAAGCACTGAAGCTTTCTTT
TRBV7-8	NA	NA	TRBJ1-1	CASSPGGSRNTEAFF	TGTGCCAGCAGCCCCGGAGGCAGCCGGAACACTGAAGCTTTCTTT
TRBV19	once	NA	TRBJ1-5	CASKGYSNQPQHF	TGTGCCAGTAAGGGGTATAGCAATCAGCCCCAGCATTTT
TRBV18	NA	NA	TRBJ2-7	CASSPDFYEQYF	TGTGCCAGCTCACCAGACTTCTACGAGCAGTACTTC
TRBV2	once	NA	TRBJ1-2	CASSEALSGSNGYTF	TGTGCCAGCAGTGAAGCGCTTTCAGGATCTAACGGCTACACCTTC
TRBV7-6	NA	NA	TRBJ2-3	CASSRSGGAGAHSTQYF	TGTGCCAGCAGCCGATCAGGAGGGGCGGGGGCACATAGTACGCAGTATTTT
TRBV7-2	NA	TRBD1	TRBJ2-6	CASSSDRASWANVLTF	TGTGCCAGCAGCTCGGACAGGGCCTCCTGGGCCAACGTCCTGACTTTC
TRBV6-1	NA	NA	TRBJ1-3	CASSAIRGVLSGNTIYF	TGTGCCAGCAGTGCCATCAGGGGTGTGCTTTCTGGAAACACCATATATTTT
TRBV28	NA	NA	TRBJ2-3	CASSLGGIPDTQYF	TGTGCCAGCAGCTTAGGTGGCATCCCAGATACGCAGTATTTT
TRBV19	once	NA	TRBJ1-5	CASNRDTNQPQHF	TGTGCCAGTAATCGGGACACTAATCAGCCCCAGCATTTT
TRBV4-1	NA	TRBD1	TRBJ1-1	CASRPGQGALGNTEAFF	TGCGCCAGCAGACCGGGACAGGGGGCTTTGGGGAACACTGAAGCTTTCTTT
TRBV6-5	NA	NA	TRBJ2-7	CASSYSISGGGNEQYF	TGTGCCAGCAGTTACTCGATCTCCGGGGGTGGCAACGAGCAGTACTTC
TRBV5-4	NA	NA	TRBJ2-5	CASRGGTGSRETQYF	TGTGCCAGCAGGGGGGGGACAGGTAGTAGGGAGACCCAGTACTTC
TRBV5-4	NA	NA	TRBJ1-4	CASSSWGFNEKLFF	TGTGCCAGCAGCTCGTGGGGCTTTAATGAAAAACTGTTTTTT
TRBV2	NA	TRBD1	TRBJ1-4	CASSGTGGGEKLFF	TGTGCCAGCAGTGGGACAGGGGGTGGGGAAAAACTGTTTTTT
TRBV6-1	NA	TRBD1	TRBJ1-6	CASSAVHGTGAYNSPLHF	TGTGCCAGCAGTGCTGTCCACGGGACAGGGGCCTATAATTCACCCCTCCACTTT
TRBV25-1	NA	NA	TRBJ2-5	CASDDPWRETQYF	TGTGCCAGCGACGATCCCTGGCGGGAGACCCAGTACTTC
TRBV5-1	NA	TRBD2	TRBJ2-2	CASSLRPLTSGGANTGELFF	TGCGCCAGCAGCTTGCGACCTTTAACTAGCGGGGGGGCAAACACCGGGGAGCTGTTTTTT
TRBV4-2	NA	TRBD1	TRBJ1-1	CASSQGTGVLNTEAFF	TGTGCCAGCAGCCAAGGGACAGGGGTTTTGAACACTGAAGCTTTCTTT
TRBV27	NA	TRBD1	TRBJ2-2	CASRPGQGNTGELFF	TGTGCCAGCAGACCGGGACAGGGGAACACCGGGGAGCTGTTTTTT
TRBV6-5	NA	NA	TRBJ2-7	CASSYFRQAGYEQYF	TGTGCCAGCAGTTACTTCCGACAGGCAGGCTACGAGCAGTACTTC
TRBV28	NA	NA	TRBJ2-1	CASNGGSSYNEQFF	TGTGCCAGCAATGGGGGGAGCTCCTACAATGAGCAGTTCTTC
TRBV6-6	NA	NA	TRBJ1-5	CASRAGNQPQHF	TGTGCCAGCAGGGCAGGCAATCAGCCCCAGCATTTT
TRBV15	NA	NA	TRBJ1-1	CATSSFSGGTEAFF	TGTGCCACCAGCAGCTTCTCCGGGGGGACTGAAGCTTTCTTT